These 7 T cell receptor beta chains were sequenced from one sample in a study of OX40 agonist ivuxolimab in advanced cancers. Only in-frame clones appear in the TCRdb table, and some are missing; sequencing was by immunoSEQ multiplex PCR. The data show 70,000 to 85,000 clones, roughly 82% seen once. Material: CD4+ or CD8+ T cells sorted from blood, obtained in a trial of the OX40 agonist ivuxolimab. The receptors come from an adult with an advanced solid tumor such as melanoma, head and neck, liver or kidney cancer.

The chain recombines TRBV7-2 with TRBJ1-1, with D perhaps matching TRBD1 (5 bases). V gave up 1 base and J gave up 6 bases, with 15 bases separating them. CDR1 is SGHTA, CDR2 FQGNSA, per germline. CDR3 length: 15 residues. The CDR3 DNA sequence: TGTGCCAGCAGCTTAGTCGACGGTTCGGGGGCTGAAGCTTTCTTT. It is translated as CASSLVDGSGAEAFF.

The chain has TRBV5-1 and TRBJ2-3; D assignment may be TRBD1 or TRBD2 (6 bases each). Germline assignment: CDR1 SGHRS and CDR2 YFSETQ. V lost 2 bases and J lost 2, with 15 bases in between. There are 16 residues in the CDR3. The CDR3 DNA sequence: TGCGCCAGCAGCTTATCGGGGGCCGTCCCCACAGATACGCAGTATTTT. Translating it yields CASSLSGAVPTDTQYF.

CDR3 region: CASSLAKAGRTEAFF. In nucleotides, the CDR3 is TGTGCCAGCAGCTTGGCCAAGGCAGGGCGCACTGAAGCTTTCTTT. The chain has TRBV5-4 and TRBJ1-1, with D possibly matching TRBD1 (5 bases). Germline V lookup: CDR1 SGHNT, CDR2 YYREEE (reference sequence). The CDR3 is 15 residues long. V was shortened by 0 bases and J by 4 bases, with 13 bases between the two germline ends.

The table lists this clone with a count of one. In DNA form, the CDR3 reads TGCGCCAGCAGCTCGGACGGACCGGTCACCGGGGAGCTGTTTTTT. Translated: CASSSDGPVTGELFF. The chain joins TRBV5-1 to TRBJ2-2; D is ambiguous. Trimming removed 3 bases at V and 4 bases at J, with 13 bases between. Per germline, CDR1 SGHRS and CDR2 YFSETQ. The CDR3 is 15 residues long.

In DNA form, the CDR3 reads TGTGCCAGCAGCTCCGGGACAGTCATGCAGACCCAGTACTTC. Its translation: CASSSGTVMQTQYF. The chain carries TRBV5-4 and TRBJ2-5; 7 nucleotides align to TRBD1. Germline V gene sequence: CDR1 SGHNT, CDR2 YYREEE (reference sequence). CDR3 length: 14 residues. Unmatched junction bases numbered 8, after V lost 3 bases and J lost 6 bases.

This clone was recorded only once. The chain carries TRBV19 and TRBJ1-5, with D unresolved. Per germline, CDR1 LNHDA and CDR2 SQIVND (reference sequence). This CDR3 comprises 15 residues. V lost 6 bases to trimming and J lost 0 bases, with 12 bases between them. Here the CDR3 reads CASRRERDSNQPQHF. The CDR3 DNA reads as TGTGCCAGTAGGAGGGAAAGGGATAGCAATCAGCCCCAGCATTTT.

The chain uses TRBV9 and TRBJ1-2, with unresolved D. The CDR3 runs 12 residues. Germline V CDR1 and CDR2: SGDLS, YYNGEE. The V end was cut by 3 bases, the J end by 8 bases, with 11 bases between. CDR3 protein: CASSADSRGYTF. The DNA for the CDR3 is TGTGCCAGCAGCGCCGACTCCAGGGGCTACACCTTC.